What follows describes a single T cell receptor beta chain. The CDR3 has 15 residues. Losses at the gene ends were 1 base for V and 10 bases for J; bases not matched to a gene: 7. Germline values: CDR1 LGHNA, CDR2 YSLEER. These data originate in a study of T cell responses to AZD1222 COVID-19 vaccine. Only in-frame clones appear in the TCRdb table, and some are missing; sequencing was by immunoSEQ multiplex PCR. The table has 90,000 to 95,000 clones, roughly 90% seen once. V gene TRBV4-3 combines with J gene TRBJ2-1; 10 bases are a match to TRBD2. Sequences were derived from peripheral blood, sampled on day 0 of AZD1222 vaccination. This sequence originates from an adult in good health. The CDR3 nucleotides read TGCGCCAGCAGCCAAGGGCTAGCGGGGGATGGGGAGCAGTTCTTC. Amino acid sequence: CASSQGLAGDGEQFF.